These 8 T cell receptor beta chains came from one sample sequenced in a study of blood T cells in healthy people across ages. A second about 7 to 11 cycle PCR used barcoded and J-beta primers. TCRdb reanalysed the 5' RACE reads using MiXCR and keeps one entry per CDR3 protein. The sample records about 830,000 distinct CDR3 sequences, about 59% being singletons. Sequencing input: blood. The receptor source for this set is a man aged 25-45 years in good health.

The chain carries TRBV11-2 and TRBJ2-5; D possibly corresponds to TRBD2 (7 bases). Germline V CDR1 and CDR2: SGHAT, FQNNGV. V was clipped by 5 bases and J by 5 bases, with 21 bases between them. The CDR3 consists of 16 residues. This CDR3 reads CASSINSPGGQETQYF. The CDR3 coding sequence is TGTGCCAGCAGCATTAATTCTCCCGGGGGGCAGGAGACCCAGTACTTC.

The chain employs TRBV4-2 and TRBJ2-7; perhaps TRBD2 as D (5 bases). CDR1 and CDR2 (germline): LGHNA, YNFKEQ. The CDR3 extends over 14 amino acids. The V end lost 2 bases, the J end lost 2 bases, and 10 bases lay between the germline ends. In nucleotides, the CDR3 is TGTGCCAGCAGCCAAACAACGGGGACCTACGAGCAGTACTTC. Residues: CASSQTTGTYEQYF.

The rearrangement links TRBV3-1 to TRBJ2-5, with a possible D match to TRBD1 (6 bases). The germline V and J ends were trimmed by 2 bases and 5 bases, with 15 bases remaining between them. The CDR3 is 15 residues long. Germline loops: CDR1 LGHDT, CDR2 YNNKEL (reference sequence). The CDR3 loop reads CASSQKGQPGETQYF. The CDR3 bases are TGTGCCAGCAGCCAAAAAGGACAGCCCGGGGAGACCCAGTACTTC.

The chain employs TRBV9 and TRBJ2-5; TRBD2 aligns across 7 bases. CDR1 and CDR2 from the germline V gene are SGDLS and YYNGEE. Unmatched junction bases numbered 6, after V lost 2 bases and J lost 2 bases. The CDR3 runs 15 residues. CDR3 protein: CASSVGTTHQETQYF. CDR3 DNA: TGTGCCAGCAGCGTCGGGACTACCCATCAAGAGACCCAGTACTTC.

The rearrangement uses TRBV29-1 and TRBJ2-1; D is possibly TRBD2 (6 bases). The CDR3 totals 13 residues. CDR1 and CDR2 from the germline V gene are SQVTM and ANQGSEA. V was cut by 6 bases and J by 9 bases, with 18 bases left in between. The CDR3 loop reads CSVRLEVGAEQFF. The CDR3 coding sequence is TGCAGCGTACGACTAGAGGTTGGAGCTGAGCAGTTCTTC.

This clonotype appeared a few times. The V gene is TRBV7-2, the J gene TRBJ2-3; D possibly corresponds to TRBD1 (7 bases). This CDR3 spans 15 amino acids. V lost 3 bases and J 1 base, leaving 11 bases between the germline ends. Germline values: CDR1 SGHTA, CDR2 FQGNSA. The CDR3 DNA follows: TGTGCCAGCAGCTTCCTCAGGGGGGGCACAGATACGCAGTATTTT. Protein: CASSFLRGGTDTQYF.

A note on this clonotype: The junction differs from germline at one of its ends, possibly a read error. V gene TRBV12-3 or TRBV12-4 combines with J gene TRBJ2-1; 8 positions agree with TRBD2. The CDR3 has 14 amino acids. This chain's CDR3 is CASSIAGSGNEQFF. Here the CDR3 DNA reads TGTGCCAGCAGTATAGCGGGGAGCGGGAATGAGCAGTTCTTC.

The chain recombines TRBV20-1 with TRBJ2-3, with 10 bases fitting TRBD2. Germline assignment: CDR1 DFQATT and CDR2 SNEGSKA (reference sequence). The CDR3 loop spans 18 amino acids. V gave up 0 bases and J gave up 0 bases; unmatched junction bases: 9. The CDR3, as DNA: TGCAGTGCTAGAGATTTAGGTCTAGCGGGGGCCAGCACAGATACGCAGTATTTT. The encoded protein is CSARDLGLAGASTDTQYF.